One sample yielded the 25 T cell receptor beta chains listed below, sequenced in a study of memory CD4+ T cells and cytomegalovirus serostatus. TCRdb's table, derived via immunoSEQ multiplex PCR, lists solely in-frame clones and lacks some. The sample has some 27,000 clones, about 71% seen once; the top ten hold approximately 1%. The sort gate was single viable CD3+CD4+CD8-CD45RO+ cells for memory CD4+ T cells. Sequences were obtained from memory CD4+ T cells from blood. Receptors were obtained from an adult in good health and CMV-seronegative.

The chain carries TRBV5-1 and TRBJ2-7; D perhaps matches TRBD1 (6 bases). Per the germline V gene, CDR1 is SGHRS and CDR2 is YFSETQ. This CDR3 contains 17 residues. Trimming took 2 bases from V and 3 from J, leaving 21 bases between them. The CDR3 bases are TGCGCCAGCAGCTTATCCAGGGGCGAAATCATATACTACGAGCAGTACTTC. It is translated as CASSLSRGEIIYYEQYF.

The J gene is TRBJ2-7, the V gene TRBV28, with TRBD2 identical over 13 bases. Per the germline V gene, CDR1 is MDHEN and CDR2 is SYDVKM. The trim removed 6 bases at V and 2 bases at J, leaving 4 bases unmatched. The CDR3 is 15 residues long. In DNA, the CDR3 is TGTGCCAGCAGCCCGGGACTAGCGGGAACCTACGAGCAGTACTTC. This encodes CASSPGLAGTYEQYF.

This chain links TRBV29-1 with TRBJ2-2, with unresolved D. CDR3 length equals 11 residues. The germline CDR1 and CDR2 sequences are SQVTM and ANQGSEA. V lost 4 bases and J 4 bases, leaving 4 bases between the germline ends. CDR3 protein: CSVGFTGELFF. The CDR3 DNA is TGCAGCGTTGGGTTCACCGGGGAGCTGTTTTTT.

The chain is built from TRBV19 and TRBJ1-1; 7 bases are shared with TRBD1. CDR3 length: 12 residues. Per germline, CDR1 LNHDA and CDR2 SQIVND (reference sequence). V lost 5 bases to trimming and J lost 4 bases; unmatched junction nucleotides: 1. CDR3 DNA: TGTGCCAGTAGTGACAGGGTCACTGAAGCTTTCTTT. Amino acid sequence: CASSDRVTEAFF.

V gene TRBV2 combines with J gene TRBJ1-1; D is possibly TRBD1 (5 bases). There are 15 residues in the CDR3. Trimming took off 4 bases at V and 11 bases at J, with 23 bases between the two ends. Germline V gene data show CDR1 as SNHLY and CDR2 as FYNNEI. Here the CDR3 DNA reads TGTGCCAGCAGTGGACCGGGACGGGATAGATTGGGTGCTTTCTTT. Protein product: CASSGPGRDRLGAFF.

The CDR3 DNA reads TGTGCCAGCATCCCAGCTGGAAATCAGCCCCAGCATTTT. Encoded protein: CASIPAGNQPQHF. The genes are TRBV6-1 and TRBJ1-5; D gene uncertain. V gave up 7 bases and J gave up 4 bases, with 11 bases separating them. The CDR3 is 13 residues long. Germline V gene data show CDR1 as MNHNS and CDR2 as SASEGT.

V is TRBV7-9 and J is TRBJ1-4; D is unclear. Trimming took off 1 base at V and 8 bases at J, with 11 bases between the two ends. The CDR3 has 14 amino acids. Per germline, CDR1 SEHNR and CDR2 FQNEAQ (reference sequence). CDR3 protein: CASSLGEAGEKLFF. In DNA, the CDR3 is TGTGCCAGCAGCTTAGGAGAAGCGGGCGAAAAACTGTTTTTT.

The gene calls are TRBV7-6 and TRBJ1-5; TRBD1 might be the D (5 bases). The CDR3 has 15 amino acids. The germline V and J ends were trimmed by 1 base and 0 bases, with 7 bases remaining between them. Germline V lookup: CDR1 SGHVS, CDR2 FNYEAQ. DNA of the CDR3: TGTGCCAGCAGCTTAGGACAGTCTAGCAATCAGCCCCAGCATTTT. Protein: CASSLGQSSNQPQHF.

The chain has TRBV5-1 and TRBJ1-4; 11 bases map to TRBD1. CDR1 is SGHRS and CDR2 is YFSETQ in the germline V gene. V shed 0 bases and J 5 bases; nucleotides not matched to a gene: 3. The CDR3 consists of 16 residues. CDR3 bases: TGCGCCAGCAGCTTGGGGACAGGGGGCGTAAATGAAAAACTGTTTTTT. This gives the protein CASSLGTGGVNEKLFF.

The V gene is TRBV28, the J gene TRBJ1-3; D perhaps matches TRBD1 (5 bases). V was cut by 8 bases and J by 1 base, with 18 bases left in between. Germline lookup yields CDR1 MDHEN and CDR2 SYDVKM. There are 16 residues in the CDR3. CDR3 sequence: CASYGRTILSGNTIYF. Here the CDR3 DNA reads TGTGCCAGCTATGGTAGGACAATCCTTTCTGGAAACACCATATATTTT.

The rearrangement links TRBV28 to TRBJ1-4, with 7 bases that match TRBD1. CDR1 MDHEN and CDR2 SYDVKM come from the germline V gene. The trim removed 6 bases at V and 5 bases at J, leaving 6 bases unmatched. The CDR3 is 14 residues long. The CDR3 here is CASSRGGLNEKLFF. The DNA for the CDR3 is TGTGCCAGCAGCCGAGGGGGCTTGAATGAAAAACTGTTTTTT.

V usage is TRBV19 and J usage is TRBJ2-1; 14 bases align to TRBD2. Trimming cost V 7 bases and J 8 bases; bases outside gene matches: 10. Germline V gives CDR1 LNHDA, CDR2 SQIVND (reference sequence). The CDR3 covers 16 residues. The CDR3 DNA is TGTGCCAGTAACCTGAGACTAGCGGGGGGGCAGTATGAGCAGTTCTTC. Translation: CASNLRLAGGQYEQFF. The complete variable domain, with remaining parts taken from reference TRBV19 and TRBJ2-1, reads DGGITQSPKYLFRKEGQNVTLSCEQNLNHDAMYWYRQDPGQGLRLIYYSQIVNDFQKGDIAEGYSVSREKKESFPLTVTSAQKNPTAFYLCASNLRLAGGQYEQFFGPGTRLTVL.

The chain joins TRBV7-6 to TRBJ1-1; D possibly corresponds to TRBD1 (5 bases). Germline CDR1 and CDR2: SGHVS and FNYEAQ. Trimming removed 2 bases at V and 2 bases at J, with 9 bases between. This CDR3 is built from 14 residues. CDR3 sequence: CASSLQGRNTEAFF. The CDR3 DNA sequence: TGTGCCAGCAGCTTACAGGGCAGAAACACTGAAGCTTTCTTT. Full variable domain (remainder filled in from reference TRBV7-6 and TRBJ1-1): GAGVSQSPRYKVTKRGQDVALRCDPISGHVSLYWYRQALGQGPEFLTYFNYEAQQDKSGLPNDRFSAERPEGSISTLTIQRTEQRDSAMYRCASSLQGRNTEAFFGQGTRLTVV.

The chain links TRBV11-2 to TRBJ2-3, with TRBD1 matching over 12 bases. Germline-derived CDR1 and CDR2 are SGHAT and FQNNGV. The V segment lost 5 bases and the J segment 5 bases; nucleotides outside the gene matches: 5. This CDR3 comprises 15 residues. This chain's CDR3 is CASSPRDRGLDTQYF. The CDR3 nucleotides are TGTGCCAGCAGCCCACGGGACAGGGGGCTAGATACGCAGTATTTT.

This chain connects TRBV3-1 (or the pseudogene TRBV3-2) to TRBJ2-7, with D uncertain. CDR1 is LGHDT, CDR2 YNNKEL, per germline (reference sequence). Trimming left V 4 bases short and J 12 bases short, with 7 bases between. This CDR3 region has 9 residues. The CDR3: CASSRKRYF. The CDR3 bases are TGTGCCAGCAGCCGGAAGCGGTACTTC.

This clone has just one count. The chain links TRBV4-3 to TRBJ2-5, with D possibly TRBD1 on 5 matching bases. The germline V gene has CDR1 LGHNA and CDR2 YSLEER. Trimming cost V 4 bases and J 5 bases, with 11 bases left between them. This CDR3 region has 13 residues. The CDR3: CASSPQQGETQYF. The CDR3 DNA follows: TGCGCCAGCAGCCCCCAGCAGGGCGAGACCCAGTACTTC.

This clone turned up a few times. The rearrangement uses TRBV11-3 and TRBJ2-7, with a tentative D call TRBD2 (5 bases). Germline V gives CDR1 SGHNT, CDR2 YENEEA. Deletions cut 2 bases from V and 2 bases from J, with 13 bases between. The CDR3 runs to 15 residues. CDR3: CASSLPLRGTYEQYF. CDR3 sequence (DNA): TGTGCCAGCAGCTTACCCCTCCGGGGAACCTACGAGCAGTACTTC.

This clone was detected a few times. This CDR3 reads CSAATGENTEAFF. The DNA of the CDR3 is TGCAGCGCTGCGACAGGTGAGAACACTGAAGCTTTCTTT. The J gene is TRBJ1-1, the V gene TRBV29-1; D possibly corresponds to TRBD1 (6 bases). Between the trimmed V and J ends, which lost 7 bases and 1 base, there was a span of 13 bases. There are 13 residues in the CDR3. In germline, CDR1 is SQVTM, CDR2 ANQGSEA.

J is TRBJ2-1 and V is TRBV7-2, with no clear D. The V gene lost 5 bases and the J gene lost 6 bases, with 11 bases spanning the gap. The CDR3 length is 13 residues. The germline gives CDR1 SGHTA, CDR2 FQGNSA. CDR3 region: CASSLWTGNEQFF. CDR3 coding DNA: TGTGCCAGCAGCCTATGGACCGGCAATGAGCAGTTCTTC.

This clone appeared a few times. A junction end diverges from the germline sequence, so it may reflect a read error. As DNA, the CDR3 is TGTGCCAGCAGCGTAGAAGGGATGGCTGAAGCTTTCTTT. This codes for CASSVEGMAEAFF. This rearrangement joins TRBV11-2 to TRBJ1-1; D uncertain. Germline V gene lookup returns CDR1 SGHAT and CDR2 FQNNGV. This CDR3 has 13 residues.

The CDR3 DNA sequence: TGTGCCAGCAGCTTGGACATCAATCAGCCCCAGCATTTT. It yields the protein CASSLDINQPQHF. V and J are TRBV5-4 and TRBJ1-5; D is ambiguous. Germline CDR1 reads SGHNT; CDR2 reads YYREEE (reference sequence). The CDR3 loop spans 13 amino acids. The V end was cut by 0 bases, the J end by 3 bases, with 4 bases between.

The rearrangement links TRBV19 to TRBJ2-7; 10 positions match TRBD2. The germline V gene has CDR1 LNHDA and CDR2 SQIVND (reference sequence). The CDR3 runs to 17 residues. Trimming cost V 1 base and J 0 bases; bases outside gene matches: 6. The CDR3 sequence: CASSIGGTSASSYEQYF. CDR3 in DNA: TGTGCCAGTAGTATAGGGGGGACTAGCGCCAGCTCCTACGAGCAGTACTTC.

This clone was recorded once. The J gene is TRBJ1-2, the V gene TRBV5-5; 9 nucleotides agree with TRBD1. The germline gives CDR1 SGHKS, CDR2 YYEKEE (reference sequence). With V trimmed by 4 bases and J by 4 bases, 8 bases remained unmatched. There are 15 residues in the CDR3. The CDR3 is CASSADRGGIYGYTF. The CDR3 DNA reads TGTGCCAGCAGCGCCGACAGGGGGGGAATCTATGGCTACACCTTC.

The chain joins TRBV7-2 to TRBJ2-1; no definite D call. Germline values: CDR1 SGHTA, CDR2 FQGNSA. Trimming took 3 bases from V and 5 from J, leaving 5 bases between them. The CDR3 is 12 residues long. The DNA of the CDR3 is TGTGCCAGCAGCTTTCCTCACAATGAGCAGTTCTTC. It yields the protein CASSFPHNEQFF.

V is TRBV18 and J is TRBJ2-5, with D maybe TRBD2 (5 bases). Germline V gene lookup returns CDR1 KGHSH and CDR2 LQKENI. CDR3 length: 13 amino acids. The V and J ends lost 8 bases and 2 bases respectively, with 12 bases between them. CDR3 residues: CASIRGIQETQYF. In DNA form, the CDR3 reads TGTGCCAGCATCAGAGGGATACAAGAGACCCAGTACTTC.